The 23 T cell receptor beta chains below come from one sample, sequenced in a study of shared clonotypes between healthy human individuals. Some clones are missing from TCRdb's copy, which holds only in-frame ones; the method was immunoSEQ multiplex PCR. The sample lists roughly 650,000 clones; less than 98% were seen once. The sample was naive CD4+ T cells sorted from blood. Subset defined: CD45RA+ positively selected. These receptors came from a woman aged 25-40 years in good health.

The chain links TRBV5-8 to TRBJ1-5; the D is unclear. V was pared by 5 bases and J by 4 bases, with 10 bases between. CDR3 size: 13 residues. Germline CDR1 is SGHTS and CDR2 is YDEGEE. The CDR3 coding sequence is TGTGCCAGCAGTCGGACGGGGAATCAGCCCCAGCATTTT. It is translated as CASSRTGNQPQHF. Full variable domain (remainder filled in from reference TRBV5-8 and TRBJ1-5): EAGVTQSPTHLIKTRGQQATLRCSPISGHTSVYWYQQALGLGLQFLLWYDEGEERNRGNFPPRFSGRQFPNYSSELNVNALELEDSALYLCASSRTGNQPQHFGDGTRLSIL.

The V call is TRBV28, the J call TRBJ1-5; a possible D gene is TRBD1 (6 bases). The germline V and J ends were trimmed by 8 bases and 0 bases, with 17 bases remaining between them. The CDR3 is 16 residues long. Germline V CDR1 and CDR2: MDHEN, SYDVKM. The CDR3 sequence: CASYRRGLNSNQPQHF. In DNA, the CDR3 is TGTGCCAGCTACCGACGGGGGCTCAATAGCAATCAGCCCCAGCATTTT.

The chain uses TRBV6-1 and TRBJ2-7; TRBD2 matches 9 bases. The CDR3 is made up of 15 amino acids. The V gene's germline CDR1 is MNHNS and CDR2 SASEGT. V lost 2 bases to trimming and J lost 3 bases; unmatched junction nucleotides: 5. The CDR3: CASSELGLAFYEQYF. The CDR3 DNA sequence: TGTGCCAGCAGTGAATTAGGACTAGCGTTCTACGAGCAGTACTTC.

V usage is TRBV7-9 and J usage is TRBJ1-2; 10 bases align to TRBD1. V lost 6 bases, J lost 8 bases, and 6 bases stayed unmatched. This CDR3 spans 13 amino acids. Germline CDR1 reads SEHNR; CDR2 reads FQNEAQ (reference sequence). CDR3 DNA sequence: TGTGCCAGCAGTTCCGGGACAGGGGTCGGCTACACCTTC. Amino acids: CASSSGTGVGYTF.

This chain connects TRBV28 to TRBJ2-1; 11 bases are shared with TRBD1. V shed 3 bases and J 4 bases; nucleotides not matched to a gene: 5. The CDR3 covers 16 residues. In germline, CDR1 is MDHEN, CDR2 SYDVKM. The CDR3 loop is CASSFGTGGHYNEQFF. The CDR3, as DNA: TGTGCCAGCAGTTTTGGGACAGGGGGGCATTACAATGAGCAGTTCTTC.

The chain uses TRBV29-1 and TRBJ2-1, with 8 bases fitting TRBD1. CDR1 and CDR2 from the germline V gene are SQVTM and ANQGSEA. The V gene end was trimmed by 6 bases and the J gene end by 6 bases; junction bases not matched to a gene: 16. The CDR3 totals 16 residues. The CDR3 loop reads CSVAARQGRGANEQFF. CDR3 bases: TGCAGCGTCGCCGCCCGACAGGGGCGCGGAGCCAATGAGCAGTTCTTC.

The V call is TRBV9, the J call TRBJ2-7; no firm D call. V lost 0 bases and J lost 0, with 7 bases in between. Germline V gene data show CDR1 as SGDLS and CDR2 as YYNGEE. This CDR3 has 14 amino acids. The CDR3 sequence is CASSVGWSSYEQYF. The CDR3, as DNA: TGTGCCAGCAGCGTAGGGTGGAGCTCCTACGAGCAGTACTTC.

The chain recombines TRBV18 with TRBJ2-3; tentatively, D is TRBD1 (6 bases). Trimming took 7 bases from V and 2 from J, leaving 13 bases between them. This CDR3 contains 14 residues. The germline gives CDR1 KGHSH, CDR2 LQKENI. The CDR3 DNA reads TGTGCCAGCTGCCCACAGGGATTCACAGATACGCAGTATTTT. It is translated as CASCPQGFTDTQYF.

V and J are TRBV29-1 and TRBJ2-2; D might be TRBD2 (5 bases). CDR1 and CDR2 from the germline V gene are SQVTM and ANQGSEA. The CDR3 is made up of 14 amino acids. V was trimmed by 6 bases and J by 2 bases, leaving 13 bases between them. CDR3 in amino acids: CSVRGLINTGELFF. The CDR3 DNA follows: TGCAGCGTACGAGGGCTCATTAACACCGGGGAGCTGTTTTTT.

The V and J genes are TRBV28 and TRBJ1-5; D is possibly TRBD1 (6 bases). Germline CDR1 reads MDHEN; CDR2 reads SYDVKM. Deletions cut 3 bases from V and 4 bases from J, with 10 bases between. CDR3 length equals 14 residues. The CDR3 DNA follows: TGTGCCAGCAGTTTGCCAACAGGGAATCAGCCCCAGCATTTT. This codes for CASSLPTGNQPQHF. The full variable domain, with the rest looked up from reference TRBV28 and TRBJ1-5, is DVKVTQSSRYLVKRTGEKVFLECVQDMDHENMFWYRQDPGLGLRLIYFSYDVKMKEKGDIPEGYSVSREKKERFSLILESASTNQTSMYLCASSLPTGNQPQHFGDGTRLSIL.

The chain couples TRBV7-9 to TRBJ2-5; 12 bases agree with TRBD2. This CDR3 spans 17 amino acids. The J segment lost 1 base and the V segment lost 4 bases, leaving 7 bases of the junction unmatched. CDR1 and CDR2 (germline): SEHNR, FQNEAQ (reference sequence). The CDR3 DNA reads as TGTGCCAGCAGCTCGTTGACTAGCGGGGGACCCCAAGAGACCCAGTACTTC. It is translated as CASSSLTSGGPQETQYF.

The chain has TRBV19 and TRBJ1-4, with D possibly being TRBD1 (5 bases). Germline CDR1 LNHDA, CDR2 SQIVND (reference sequence). The CDR3 is 15 amino acids. Trimming left V 7 bases short and J 2 bases short, with 14 bases between. This CDR3 reads CASTPAGGTNEKLFF. The CDR3 bases are TGTGCCAGTACCCCCGCGGGGGGGACTAATGAAAAACTGTTTTTT.

The chain recombines TRBV29-1 with TRBJ2-3; the D call may be TRBD1 or TRBD2 (6 bases each). Trimming shortened V by 7 bases and J by 1 base, and 15 bases separated the two germline ends. CDR3 length: 14 amino acids. Germline V lookup: CDR1 SQVTM, CDR2 ANQGSEA. The CDR3: CSAQWGARTDTQYF. CDR3 bases: TGCAGCGCCCAGTGGGGGGCTCGCACAGATACGCAGTATTTT.

The chain uses TRBV4-2 and TRBJ2-7; D may be TRBD1 (6 bases). The CDR3 is 14 amino acids. Trimming took 4 bases from V and 2 from J, leaving 12 bases between them. The V gene's germline CDR1 is LGHNA and CDR2 YNFKEQ. CDR3 residues: CASSLGTPAYEQYF. The CDR3 nucleotides are TGTGCCAGCAGCCTCGGGACACCTGCCTACGAGCAGTACTTC.

The chain uses TRBV20-1 and TRBJ2-5; tentative D call: TRBD2 (6 bases). Germline CDR1 reads DFQATT; CDR2 reads SNEGSKA (reference sequence). This CDR3 region has 11 residues. The V gene lost 7 bases and the J gene lost 9 bases, with 15 bases spanning the gap. CDR3 amino acids: CSVILGGPQYF. DNA of the CDR3: TGCAGTGTTATACTAGGAGGGCCCCAGTACTTC.

The gene calls are TRBV5-4 and TRBJ2-7, with D maybe TRBD1 (6 bases). CDR1 and CDR2 from the germline V gene are SGHNT and YYREEE (reference sequence). Between the trimmed V and J ends, which lost 0 bases and 5 bases, there was a span of 18 bases. CDR3 length equals 16 residues. The CDR3: CASSLDTGPLWNEQYF. CDR3 nucleotide sequence: TGTGCCAGCAGCTTGGACACAGGGCCGCTTTGGAACGAGCAGTACTTC.

About this clone: Other DNA sequences in the same sample also yield this CDR3. V usage is TRBV10-3 and J usage is TRBJ1-5; D unresolved. CDR1 is ENHRY and CDR2 is SYGVKD in the germline V gene. With 6 bases removed from V and 7 bases from J, the gap between germline ends came to 10 bases. CDR3 length: 12 residues. The DNA for the CDR3 is TGTGCCATCAGCGGCCCTAACCAGCCCCAGCATTTT. It codes for CAISGPNQPQHF.

The V call is TRBV18, the J call TRBJ1-3, with no clear D. Trimming stripped 4 bases from V and 0 bases from J, with 19 bases between. Looked up from germline, CDR1 is KGHSH and CDR2 is LQKENI. The CDR3 totals 18 residues. The CDR3 here is CASSRFDGRLNSGNTIYF. The CDR3 region has the DNA TGTGCCAGCTCACGATTTGACGGGAGGCTCAACTCTGGAAACACCATATATTTT.

The chain employs TRBV6-5 and TRBJ1-2; 7 positions agree with TRBD1. V trimming: 0 bases; J trimming: 7 bases; junction bases outside the gene matches: 11. This CDR3 is 16 amino acids long. Germline lookup yields CDR1 MNHEY and CDR2 SVGAGI. As DNA, the CDR3 is TGTGCCAGCAGTTACTCAATTATGACAGGGCGGTCTGGCTACACCTTC. As protein: CASSYSIMTGRSGYTF.

As concerns this clone: The sample holds other DNA sequences that translate to the same CDR3. V and J are TRBV18 and TRBJ2-7; tentative D call: TRBD2 (6 bases). The V gene lost 2 bases and the J gene lost 1 base, with 6 bases spanning the gap. The CDR3 consists of 13 residues. The germline CDR1 and CDR2 sequences are KGHSH and LQKENI. This CDR3 reads CASSPSGSYEQYF. The CDR3 DNA reads as TGTGCCAGCTCACCAAGCGGGTCCTACGAGCAGTACTTC.

This chain uses TRBV28 with TRBJ2-3; 7 bases match TRBD1. The V gene end was trimmed by 7 bases and the J gene end by 1 base; junction bases not matched to a gene: 5. In germline, CDR1 is MDHEN, CDR2 SYDVKM. The CDR3 is 14 amino acids. CDR3 sequence: CASILGQGTDTQYF. In nucleotides, the CDR3 is TGTGCCAGCATCCTTGGACAGGGCACAGATACGCAGTATTTT. Drawing the rest from reference TRBV28 and TRBJ2-3, the complete variable domain is DVKVTQSSRYLVKRTGEKVFLECVQDMDHENMFWYRQDPGLGLRLIYFSYDVKMKEKGDIPEGYSVSREKKERFSLILESASTNQTSMYLCASILGQGTDTQYFGPGTRLTVL.

The V call is TRBV15, the J call TRBJ2-4; a weak D match, TRBD1 (6 bases). V was clipped by 4 bases and J by 9 bases, with 13 bases between them. CDR1 is LNHNV, CDR2 YYDKDF, per germline (reference sequence). CDR3 size: 13 residues. The CDR3 protein is CATSKQGRGIQYF. The CDR3 DNA sequence: TGTGCCACCAGCAAACAGGGTCGTGGCATTCAGTACTTC.

The V gene is TRBV27, the J gene TRBJ2-1; D is possibly TRBD1 (5 bases). With 7 bases removed from V and 10 bases from J, the gap between germline ends came to 11 bases. CDR3 length equals 11 residues. Germline V gene data show CDR1 as MNHEY and CDR2 as SMNVEV (reference sequence). In DNA form, the CDR3 reads TGTGCCAGCACGCAGGGCAGGGAGCAGTTCTTC. Its translation is CASTQGREQFF.